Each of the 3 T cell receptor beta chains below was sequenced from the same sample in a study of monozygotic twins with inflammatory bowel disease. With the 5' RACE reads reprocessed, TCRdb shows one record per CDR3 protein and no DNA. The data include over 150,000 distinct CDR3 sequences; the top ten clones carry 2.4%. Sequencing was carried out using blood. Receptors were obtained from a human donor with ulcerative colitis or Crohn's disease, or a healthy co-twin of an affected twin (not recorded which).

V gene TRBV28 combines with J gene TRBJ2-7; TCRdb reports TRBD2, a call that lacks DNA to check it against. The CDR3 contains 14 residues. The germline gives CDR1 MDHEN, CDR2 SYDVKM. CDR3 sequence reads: CASSFPDHAGEQYF.

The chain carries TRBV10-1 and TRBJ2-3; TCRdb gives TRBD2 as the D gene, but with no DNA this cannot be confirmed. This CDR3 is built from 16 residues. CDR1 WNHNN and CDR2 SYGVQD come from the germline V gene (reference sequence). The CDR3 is CASSEIVRETSDTQYF.

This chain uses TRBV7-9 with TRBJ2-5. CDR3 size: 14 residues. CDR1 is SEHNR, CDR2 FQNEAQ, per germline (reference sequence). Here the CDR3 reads CASSFARGQETQYF.